This T cell receptor (beta chain) was documented in a study of blood T cell repertoires in COVID-19. Overall study context: Samples representing acute and convalescent COVID-19 were sourced from the United States, Italy and Spain. PBMCs, B-cell-depleted T cells, or T cells were the source of the cDNA or gDNA that made up the material.

The study recruited people aged about 18 to 95 years across around 23 US areas. This CDR3 has 12 amino acids. V lost 3 bases, J lost 5 bases, and 7 bases lay in between. In germline, CDR1 is SNHLY, CDR2 FYNNEI. Profiling relied on immunoSEQ multiplex PCR, and the TCRdb table lists in-frame clones only, not all of them. The table has approximately 220,000 clones, approximately 90% seen once. The source is a middle-aged woman with acute COVID-19. J is TRBJ1-1 and V is TRBV2; possible D gene TRBD1, 5 bases. Sequencing input: PBMCs or T cells enriched from blood (not recorded which). For the CDR3, the DNA is TGTGCCAGCAGTGAGGGGGGAACTGAAGCTTTCTTT. This translates into CASSEGGTEAFF.